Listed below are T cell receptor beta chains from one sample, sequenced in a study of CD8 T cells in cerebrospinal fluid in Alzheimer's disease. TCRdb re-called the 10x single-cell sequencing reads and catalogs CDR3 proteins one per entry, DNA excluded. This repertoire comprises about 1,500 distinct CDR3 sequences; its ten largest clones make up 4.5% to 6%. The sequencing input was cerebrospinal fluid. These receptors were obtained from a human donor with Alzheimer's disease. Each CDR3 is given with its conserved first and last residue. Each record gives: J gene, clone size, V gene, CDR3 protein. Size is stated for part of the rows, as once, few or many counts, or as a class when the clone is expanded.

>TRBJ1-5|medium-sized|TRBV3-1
CASSQASQPQHF
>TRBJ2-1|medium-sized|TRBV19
CASSIDRPGGMDEQFF
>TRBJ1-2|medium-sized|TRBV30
CAWRPKGDYGYTF
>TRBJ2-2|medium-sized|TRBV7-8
CASSLIGTGGPTGELFF
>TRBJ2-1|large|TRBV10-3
CATGVSANEQFF
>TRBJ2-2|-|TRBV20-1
CSASPGTTGELFF
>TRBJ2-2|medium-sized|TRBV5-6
CASSLAGNTGELFF
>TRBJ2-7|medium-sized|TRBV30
CAWSVARGYEQYF
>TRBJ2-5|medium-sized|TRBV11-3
CASSLGLAGGQETQYF
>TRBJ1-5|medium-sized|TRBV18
CASSPFGTGGDQPQHF
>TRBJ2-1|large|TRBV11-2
CASSLGTGENEQFF
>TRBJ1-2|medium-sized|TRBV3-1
CASSQGYYGYTF
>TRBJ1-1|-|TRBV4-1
CASSLRLATEAFF
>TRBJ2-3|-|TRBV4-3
CASSQEGQSADTQYF
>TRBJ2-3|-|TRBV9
CASSSRGTYDTQYF
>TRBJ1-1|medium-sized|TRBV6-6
CASSYTVGYTEAFF
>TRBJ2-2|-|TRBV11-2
CASSPRLVGSGELFF
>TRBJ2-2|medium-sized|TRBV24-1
CATSDLRTTNTGELFF
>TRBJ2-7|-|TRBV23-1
CASSPPGTAYEQYF
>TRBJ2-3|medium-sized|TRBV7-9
CASSQRDTQYF
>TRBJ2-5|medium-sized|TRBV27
CASRRTGNQETQYF
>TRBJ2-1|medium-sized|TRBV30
CAWGTGYEQFF
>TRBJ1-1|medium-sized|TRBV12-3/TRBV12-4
CASSLQGRITEAFF
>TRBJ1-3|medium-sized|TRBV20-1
CSARDRHRAGNTIYF
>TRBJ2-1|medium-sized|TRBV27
CASSLSFGLARYNEQFF
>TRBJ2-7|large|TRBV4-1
CASSQDSTGATYEQYF
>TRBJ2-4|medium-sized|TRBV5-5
CASSSGLIAKNIQYF
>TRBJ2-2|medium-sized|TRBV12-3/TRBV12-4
CASSLQGKGGELFF
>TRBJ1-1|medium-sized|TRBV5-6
CASSPYRGGNTEAFF
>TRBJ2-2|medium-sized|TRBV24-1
CATSDLPLARSGTGELFF
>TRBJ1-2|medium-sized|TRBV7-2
CASSFYGGYTF
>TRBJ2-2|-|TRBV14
CASSQDLGNTGELFF
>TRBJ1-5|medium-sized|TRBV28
CASSLSWRGLNQPQHF
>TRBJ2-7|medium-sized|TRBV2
CASGDGLLTYEQYF
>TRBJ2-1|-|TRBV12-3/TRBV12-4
CASSFEWGGDRGYNEQFF
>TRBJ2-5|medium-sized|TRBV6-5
CASSPREETQYF
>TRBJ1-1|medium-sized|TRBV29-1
CSGGQGPREAFF
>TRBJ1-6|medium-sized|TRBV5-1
CASSFDRGRVSPLHF
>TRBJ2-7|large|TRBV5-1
CASSTPTGGPYEQYF
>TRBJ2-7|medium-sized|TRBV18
CASSPMDGPYEQYF
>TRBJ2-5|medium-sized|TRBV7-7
CASSSAGTAQETQYF
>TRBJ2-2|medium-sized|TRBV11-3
CASSLVSWRGNTGELFF
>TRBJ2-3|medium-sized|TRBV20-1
CSARSIGGTSTDTQYF
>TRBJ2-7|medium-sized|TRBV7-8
CASSLLGPGTSGISYEQYF
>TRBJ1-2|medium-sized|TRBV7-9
CASSLVGTGGRGYTF